Each of the 5 T cell receptor beta chains below was sequenced from the same sample in a study of Graves' ophthalmopathy and Graves' hyperthyroidism. Amplifying from RNA transcripts, the study obtained TCR beta CDR3 regions. After a first-round RT-PCR with HTBI primers, a second-round multiplex PCR was run. TCRdb fed the multiplex PCR reads into MiXCR, producing one record per CDR3 protein. This sample yields hundreds of thousands of distinct CDR3 sequences, of which around 21% are seen a single time; approximately 3.2% belongs to the top ten. The sample comprised peripheral blood. The source is a woman between 18 and 29 years old with stable Graves' hyperthyroidism.

In this sample, this clonotype turned up many times. The rearrangement uses TRBV11-2 and TRBJ2-5, with D perhaps TRBD2 (6 bases). The CDR3 has 14 residues. V was pared by 5 bases and J by 3 bases, with 13 bases between. Germline loops: CDR1 SGHAT, CDR2 FQNNGV. CDR3 residues: CASSIPGRKETQYF. CDR3 in DNA: TGTGCCAGCAGCATCCCCGGGAGAAAAGAGACCCAGTACTTC.

The chain links TRBV27 to TRBJ1-1, with D unresolved. Germline V lookup: CDR1 MNHEY, CDR2 SMNVEV (reference sequence). V lost 1 base and J 3 bases, leaving 12 bases between the germline ends. This CDR3 comprises 15 residues. CDR3 bases: TGTGCCAGCAGTTTATTTGTCAGGAGTTACACTGAAGCTTTCTTT. This gives the protein CASSLFVRSYTEAFF.

The sample holds many counts of this clonotype. This chain connects TRBV28 to TRBJ1-1; possible D gene TRBD1, 6 bases. V lost 6 bases and J 6 bases, leaving 14 bases between the germline ends. CDR3 length: 13 residues. CDR1 MDHEN and CDR2 SYDVKM come from the germline V gene. The CDR3 region is CASSLGGRSEAFF. The CDR3 region has the DNA TGTGCCAGCAGCCTCGGGGGGCGCTCTGAAGCTTTCTTT.

The sample holds many counts of this clonotype. This rearrangement joins TRBV7-2 to TRBJ2-7; D possibly corresponds to TRBD2 (5 bases). V was clipped by 4 bases and J by 4 bases, with 8 bases between them. Germline V gene lookup returns CDR1 SGHTA and CDR2 FQGNSA. CDR3 length equals 12 residues. In nucleotides, the CDR3 is TGTGCCAGCAGCTCGACTATATACGAGCAGTACTTC. Amino acids: CASSSTIYEQYF.

V usage is TRBV29-1 and J usage is TRBJ1-1; D uncertain. Deletions cut 4 bases from V and 0 bases from J, with 6 bases between. The CDR3 contains 12 residues. CDR1 and CDR2 (germline): SQVTM, ANQGSEA. In DNA, the CDR3 is TGCAGCGTTGCGTCCATGAACACTGAAGCTTTCTTT. Protein product: CSVASMNTEAFF. Combining the CDR3 with reference TRBV29-1 and TRBJ1-1 gives the whole variable domain SAVISQKPSRDICQRGTSLTIQCQVDSQVTMMFWYRQQPGQSLTLIATANQGSEATYESGFVIDKFPISRPNLTFSTLTVSNMSPEDSSIYLCSVASMNTEAFFGQGTRLTVV.